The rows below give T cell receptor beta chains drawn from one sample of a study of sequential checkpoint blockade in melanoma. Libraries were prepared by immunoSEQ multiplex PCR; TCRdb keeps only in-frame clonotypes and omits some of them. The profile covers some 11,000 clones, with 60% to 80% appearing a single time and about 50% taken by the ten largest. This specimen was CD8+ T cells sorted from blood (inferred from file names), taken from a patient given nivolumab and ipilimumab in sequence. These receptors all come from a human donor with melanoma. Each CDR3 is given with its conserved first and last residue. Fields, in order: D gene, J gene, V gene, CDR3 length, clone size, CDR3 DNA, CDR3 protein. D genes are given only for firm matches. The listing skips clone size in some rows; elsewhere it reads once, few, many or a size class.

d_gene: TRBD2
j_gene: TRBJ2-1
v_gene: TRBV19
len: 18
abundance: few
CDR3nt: TGTGCCAGTACCCCCTACTCCCGGACTAGCGGGGTCCACAATGAGCAGTTCTTC
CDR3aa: CASTPYSRTSGVHNEQFF

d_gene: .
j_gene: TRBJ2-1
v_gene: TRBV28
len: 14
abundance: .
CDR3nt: TGTGCCAGCAGTTACAGGAGCTCCTACAATGAGCAGTTCTTC
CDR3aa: CASSYRSSYNEQFF

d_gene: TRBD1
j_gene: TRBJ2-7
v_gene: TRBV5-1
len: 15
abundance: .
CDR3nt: TGCGCCAGCAGCCTAACGACAGGGGCCTCCTACGAGCAGTACTTC
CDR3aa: CASSLTTGASYEQYF

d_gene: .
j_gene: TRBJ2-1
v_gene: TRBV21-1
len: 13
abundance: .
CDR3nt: TGTGCCAGCAGCGCGTGCTCCTACAATGAGCAGTTCTTC
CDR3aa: CASSACSYNEQFF

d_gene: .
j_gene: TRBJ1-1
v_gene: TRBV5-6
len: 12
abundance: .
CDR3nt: TGTGCCAGCAGCTTGGCCCAGGTTGAAGCTTTCTTT
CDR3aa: CASSLAQVEAFF

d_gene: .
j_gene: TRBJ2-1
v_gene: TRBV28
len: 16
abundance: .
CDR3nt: TGTGCCAGCAGTTACGGGACAATCCTGGGGTACAATGAGCAGTTCTTC
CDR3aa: CASSYGTILGYNEQFF

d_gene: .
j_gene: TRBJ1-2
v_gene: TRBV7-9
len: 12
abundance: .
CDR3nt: TGTGCCAGCAGCTTAAATCTGTATGGCTACACCTTC
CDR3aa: CASSLNLYGYTF

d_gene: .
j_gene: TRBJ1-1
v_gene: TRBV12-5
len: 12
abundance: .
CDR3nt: TGTGCTAGTGCGGGGTTGAACACTGAAGCTTTCTTT
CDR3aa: CASAGLNTEAFF

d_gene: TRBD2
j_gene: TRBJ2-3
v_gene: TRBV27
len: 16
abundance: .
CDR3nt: TGTGCCAGCAGTCCTCGGACTAGCGGGATGACAGATACGCAGTATTTT
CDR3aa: CASSPRTSGMTDTQYF

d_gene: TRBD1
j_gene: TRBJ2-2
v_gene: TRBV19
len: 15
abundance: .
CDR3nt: TGTGCCAGTAGTATAGCCGTCAGGGGGAGCGGGGAGCTGTTTTTT
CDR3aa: CASSIAVRGSGELFF

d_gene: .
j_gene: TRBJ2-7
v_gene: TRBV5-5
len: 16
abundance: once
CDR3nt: TGTGCCAGCAGCTTGGGGGCCGGACAGTTCTCCTACGAGCAGTACTTC
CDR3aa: CASSLGAGQFSYEQYF

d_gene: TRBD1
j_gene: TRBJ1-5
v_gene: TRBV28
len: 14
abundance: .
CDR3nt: TGTGCCAGCAGTGAACGACAGGGGGCTCAGCCCCAGCATTTT
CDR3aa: CASSERQGAQPQHF

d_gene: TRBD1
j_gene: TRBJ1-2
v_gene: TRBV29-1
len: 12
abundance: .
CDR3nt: TGCAGCGCTGAAGAGGGGGCAGAAGGCTACACCTTC
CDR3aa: CSAEEGAEGYTF

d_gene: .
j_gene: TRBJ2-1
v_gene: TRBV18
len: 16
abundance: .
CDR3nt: TGTGCCAGCTCACCCTCGGGGGTCACGCGGTACAATGAGCAGTTCTTC
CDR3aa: CASSPSGVTRYNEQFF

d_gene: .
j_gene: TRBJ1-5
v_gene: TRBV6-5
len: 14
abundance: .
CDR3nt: TGTGCCAGCAGCCTCCGGGAGTCCGATCAGCCCCAGCATTTT
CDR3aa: CASSLRESDQPQHF

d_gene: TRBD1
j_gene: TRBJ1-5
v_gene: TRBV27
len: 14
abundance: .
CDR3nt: TGTGCCAGCAGTCAGGGACAGGGCAATCAGCCCCAGCATTTT
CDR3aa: CASSQGQGNQPQHF

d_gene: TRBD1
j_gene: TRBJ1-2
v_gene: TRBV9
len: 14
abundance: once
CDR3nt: TGTGCCAGCAGCGATGGGGACAGGGGGCTTGGCTACACCTTC
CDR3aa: CASSDGDRGLGYTF

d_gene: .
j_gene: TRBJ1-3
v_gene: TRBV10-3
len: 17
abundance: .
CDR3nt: TGTGCCATCAGACTCCGGGGAGAGGCTTACTCTGGAAACACCATATATTTT
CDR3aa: CAIRLRGEAYSGNTIYF

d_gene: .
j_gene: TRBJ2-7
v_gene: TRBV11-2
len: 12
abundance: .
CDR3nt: TGTGCCAGCAGCCCCTCTAGCTACGAGCAGTACTTC
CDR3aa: CASSPSSYEQYF

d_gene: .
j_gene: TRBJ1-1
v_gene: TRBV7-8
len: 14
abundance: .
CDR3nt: TGTGCCAGCAGCCCAGGGATACAGAACACTGAAGCTTTCTTT
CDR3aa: CASSPGIQNTEAFF

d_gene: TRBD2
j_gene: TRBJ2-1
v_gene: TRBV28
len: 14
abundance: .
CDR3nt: TGTGCCAGCAGTGGGCGGGGGACCTACAATGAGCAGTTCTTC
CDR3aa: CASSGRGTYNEQFF

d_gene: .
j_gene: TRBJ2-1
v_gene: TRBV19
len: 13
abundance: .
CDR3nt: TGTGCCAGTACCCAGCGGGCTAACAATGAGCAGTTCTTC
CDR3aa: CASTQRANNEQFF

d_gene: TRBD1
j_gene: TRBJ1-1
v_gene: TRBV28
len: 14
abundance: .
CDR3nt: TGTGCCAGCAGACCGACAGGGGACAACACTGAAGCTTTCTTT
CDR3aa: CASRPTGDNTEAFF